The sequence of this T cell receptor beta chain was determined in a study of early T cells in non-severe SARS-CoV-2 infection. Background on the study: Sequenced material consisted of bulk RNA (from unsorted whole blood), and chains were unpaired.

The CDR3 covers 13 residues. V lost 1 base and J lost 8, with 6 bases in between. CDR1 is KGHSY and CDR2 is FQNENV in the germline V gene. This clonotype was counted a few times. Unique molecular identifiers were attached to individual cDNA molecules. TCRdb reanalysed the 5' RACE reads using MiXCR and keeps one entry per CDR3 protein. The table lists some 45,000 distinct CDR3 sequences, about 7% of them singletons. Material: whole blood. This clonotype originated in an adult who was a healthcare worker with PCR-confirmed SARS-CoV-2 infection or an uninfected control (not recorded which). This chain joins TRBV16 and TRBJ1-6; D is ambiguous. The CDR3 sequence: CASSQFGDSPLHF. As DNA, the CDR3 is TGTGCCAGCAGCCAATTCGGGGATTCACCCCTCCACTTT.